A single sample is the source of the 18 T cell receptor beta chains below, sequenced in a study of cytomegalovirus exposure and HLA in healthy donors. The primer mix had 60 Vbeta and 13 Jbeta primers. This table comes from immunoSEQ multiplex PCR, and its TCRdb copy is limited to in-frame clones, with some not included. The table has about 110,000 clones, under 80% seen once. Material: PBMCs. The source of these receptors is a woman between 40 and 55 years old in good health and CMV-seropositive.

The chain links TRBV6-5 to TRBJ2-7; perhaps TRBD1 as D (5 bases). In germline, CDR1 is MNHEY, CDR2 SVGAGI. The CDR3 is made up of 15 amino acids. V gave up 0 bases and J gave up 2 bases, with 11 bases separating them. The CDR3 sequence: CASSYSPGKAYEQYF. CDR3 nucleotides: TGTGCCAGCAGTTACTCGCCAGGGAAAGCCTACGAGCAGTACTTC.

This clone turned up a few times. This chain joins TRBV18 and TRBJ1-1, with TRBD1 as a possible D gene (6 bases). This CDR3 has 18 residues. The V gene lost 3 bases and the J gene lost 0 bases, with 20 bases spanning the gap. Germline CDR1 KGHSH, CDR2 LQKENI. Written as DNA, the CDR3 is TGTGCCAGCTCACCGCTACAGGGCCTGCAGGGTTTGAACACTGAAGCTTTCTTT. It yields the protein CASSPLQGLQGLNTEAFF.

The chain recombines TRBV2 with TRBJ1-6; D remains ambiguous. Germline V gene sequence: CDR1 SNHLY, CDR2 FYNNEI. CDR3 length equals 15 residues. The germline V and J ends were trimmed by 0 bases and 8 bases, with 11 bases remaining between them. The CDR3 region is CASSEALRSYSPLHF. In DNA, the CDR3 is TGTGCCAGCAGTGAAGCTTTACGGTCGTATTCACCCCTCCACTTT.

The count of this clone is one. This chain connects TRBV5-1 to TRBJ2-7; D perhaps matches TRBD2 (5 bases). Germline V gives CDR1 SGHRS, CDR2 YFSETQ. The CDR3 has 13 residues. Trimming shortened V by 2 bases and J by 4 bases, and 10 bases separated the two germline ends. CDR3 residues: CASSFGSGYEQYF. CDR3 in DNA: TGCGCCAGCAGCTTTGGTTCGGGATACGAGCAGTACTTC.

This chain joins TRBV7-9 and TRBJ1-4, with D perhaps TRBD1 (5 bases). V was shortened by 1 base and J by 7 bases, with 13 bases between the two germline ends. Germline CDR1 reads SEHNR; CDR2 reads FQNEAQ (reference sequence). This CDR3 is 15 amino acids long. The CDR3 region is CASSLVPGSSEKLFF. The CDR3 DNA sequence: TGTGCCAGCAGCTTAGTGCCAGGGTCATCTGAAAAACTGTTTTTT.

The genes are TRBV11-2 and TRBJ2-3, with 10 positions matching TRBD2. V shed 6 bases, J shed 5 bases, and the junction held 14 bases outside the gene matches. Germline V gene data show CDR1 as SGHAT and CDR2 as FQNNGV. This CDR3 region has 17 residues. CDR3 amino acids: CASRGLGLAGAQDTQYF. As DNA, the CDR3 is TGTGCCAGCAGAGGGCTAGGTCTAGCGGGGGCCCAAGATACGCAGTATTTT. Combining the CDR3 with reference TRBV11-2 and TRBJ2-3 gives the whole variable domain EAGVAQSPRYKIIEKRQSVAFWCNPISGHATLYWYQQILGQGPKLLIQFQNNGVVDDSQLPKDRFSAERLKGVDSTLKIQPAKLEDSAVYLCASRGLGLAGAQDTQYFGPGTRLTVL.

The J gene is TRBJ2-3, the V gene TRBV28, with TRBD2 matching over 9 bases. The germline V gene encodes CDR1 MDHEN and CDR2 SYDVKM. This CDR3 has 16 amino acids. J was trimmed by 5 bases and V by 1 base; bases with no gene match: 7. CDR3 sequence: CASSLLGGGVGDTQYF. The DNA of the CDR3 is TGTGCCAGCAGTTTATTGGGCGGGGGGGTGGGAGATACGCAGTATTTT.

The V and J genes are TRBV10-1 and TRBJ2-7; 10 bases line up with TRBD2. Germline V gene sequence: CDR1 WNHNN, CDR2 SYGVQD (reference sequence). The CDR3 is 14 residues long. With 7 bases clipped from V and 3 bases from J, the junction kept 6 bases outside the gene matches. The CDR3 DNA is TGCGCCAGCACTGTGACTAGCGGGCACTACGAGCAGTACTTC. This translates into CASTVTSGHYEQYF.

The chain recombines TRBV14 with TRBJ1-2, with a tentative D call TRBD1 (6 bases). The CDR3 is 11 residues long. CDR1 is SGHDN and CDR2 is FVKESK in the germline V gene. V was clipped by 8 bases and J by 3 bases, with 7 bases between them. The CDR3 DNA follows: TGTGCCAGCGGGGGCTACTATGGCTACACCTTC. Encoded protein: CASGGYYGYTF. The full variable domain, with the rest looked up from reference TRBV14 and TRBJ1-2, is EAGVTQFPSHSVIEKGQTVTLRCDPISGHDNLYWYRRVMGKEIKFLLHFVKESKQDESGMPNNRFLAERTGGTYSTLKVQPAELEDSGVYFCASGGYYGYTFGSGTRLTVV.

This clone was seen once. This chain joins TRBV14 and TRBJ2-7, with TRBD2 identical over 8 bases. Germline values: CDR1 SGHDN, CDR2 FVKESK. This CDR3 comprises 16 residues. The ends lost 0 bases at V and 3 bases at J; junction bases unmatched: 7. The CDR3 sequence is CASSQEGETSDYEQYF. The CDR3, as DNA: TGTGCCAGCAGCCAAGAGGGCGAGACTAGCGACTACGAGCAGTACTTC.

This clone has a handful of counts. This chain uses TRBV7-3 with TRBJ2-3; 11 nucleotides line up with TRBD2. The CDR3 consists of 18 residues. Trimming cost V 0 bases and J 0 bases; bases outside gene matches: 5. Germline V gene lookup returns CDR1 SGHTA and CDR2 FQGTGA. The CDR3 region has the DNA TGTGCCAGCAGCTTAACGGCTAGCGGGGGGACTAGCACAGATACGCAGTATTTT. Translating it yields CASSLTASGGTSTDTQYF.

The chain employs TRBV7-3 and TRBJ2-1; D is ambiguous. V was cut by 5 bases and J by 0 bases, with 5 bases left in between. The CDR3 length is 13 residues. Germline values: CDR1 SGHTA, CDR2 FQGTGA. The CDR3 DNA sequence: TGTGCCAGCAGCATGAGCTCCTACAATGAGCAGTTCTTC. This translates into CASSMSSYNEQFF.

The chain links TRBV6-1 to TRBJ2-5; TRBD1 matches at 12 bases. Germline V gene data show CDR1 as MNHNS and CDR2 as SASEGT. CDR3 length: 16 amino acids. The J segment lost 5 bases and the V segment lost 2 bases, leaving 6 bases of the junction unmatched. CDR3 coding DNA: TGTGCCAGCAGTGAACACTGGGGACAGGGGGCGGAGACCCAGTACTTC. It encodes CASSEHWGQGAETQYF.

This clone was detected only a few times. V and J are TRBV30 and TRBJ1-2; tentative D call: TRBD1 (6 bases). CDR3 length: 15 residues. Trimming removed 0 bases from V and 2 bases from J, with 13 bases in between. The germline V gene has CDR1 GTSNPN and CDR2 SVGIG (reference sequence). CDR3 sequence: CAWSVGQFSNYGYTF. CDR3 DNA: TGTGCCTGGAGTGTAGGACAGTTCTCGAACTATGGCTACACCTTC.

The table lists this clone with a count of one. The chain carries TRBV7-6 and TRBJ2-5, with TRBD1 as a possible D gene (6 bases). CDR3 length equals 15 residues. V was clipped by 3 bases and J by 4 bases, with 15 bases between them. Germline CDR1 reads SGHVS; CDR2 reads FNYEAQ. CDR3 sequence (DNA): TGTGCCAGCAGCTTTCCCCAGGGGTGGGGAGAGACCCAGTACTTC. Protein sequence: CASSFPQGWGETQYF. Full variable domain (missing parts from reference TRBV7-6 and TRBJ2-5): GAGVSQSPRYKVTKRGQDVALRCDPISGHVSLYWYRQALGQGPEFLTYFNYEAQQDKSGLPNDRFSAERPEGSISTLTIQRTEQRDSAMYRCASSFPQGWGETQYFGPGTRLLVL.

The rearrangement uses TRBV5-1 and TRBJ2-1; D unclear. The CDR3 spans 13 residues. Deletions cut 4 bases from V and 4 bases from J, with 9 bases between. CDR1 is SGHRS and CDR2 is YFSETQ in the germline V gene. CDR3 amino acids: CASSPPVYNEQFF. The CDR3, as DNA: TGCGCCAGCAGCCCCCCCGTTTACAATGAGCAGTTCTTC.

The chain uses TRBV27 and TRBJ1-2; D unclear. V was shortened by 2 bases and J by 4 bases, with 11 bases between the two germline ends. This CDR3 spans 14 amino acids. The germline V gene encodes CDR1 MNHEY and CDR2 SMNVEV (reference sequence). The CDR3 spells CASSLTGSGYGYTF. The CDR3 nucleotides are TGTGCCAGCAGTTTAACGGGGAGCGGCTATGGCTACACCTTC.

The V call is TRBV7-3, the J call TRBJ2-2, with D perhaps matching TRBD2 (7 bases). Trimming removed 0 bases from V and 8 bases from J, with 19 bases in between. This CDR3 contains 17 residues. Germline loops: CDR1 SGHTA, CDR2 FQGTGA. The CDR3 coding sequence is TGTGCCAGCAGCTTAACGCGAATGGGGGGGGCGACTGGGGAGCTGTTTTTT. This codes for CASSLTRMGGATGELFF.